The 30 T cell receptor beta chains given below trace back to one sample, sequenced in a study of control samples from healthy donors and cancer patients. Sequencing was performed with immunoSEQ multiplex PCR; in TCRdb, only in-frame clones are kept and a portion is missing. This repertoire shows approximately 190,000 clones, about 90% found once; its top ten account for about 2%. The material sequenced was blood. All receptors come from a man under 40 in good health.

The chain recombines TRBV25-1 with TRBJ1-6; 9 bases match TRBD1. Trimming took 3 bases from V and 7 from J; bases not matched to a gene: 7. From germline, CDR1 is MGHDK and CDR2 SYGVNS. The CDR3 length is 16 residues. This CDR3 is CASSDQRTGENSPLHF. In DNA form, the CDR3 reads TGTGCCAGCAGTGACCAAAGGACAGGGGAAAATTCACCCCTCCACTTT.

This chain links TRBV2 with TRBJ1-2; possible D gene TRBD1, 6 bases. The CDR3 has 14 residues. The V end lost 2 bases, the J end lost 2 bases, and 9 bases lay between the germline ends. Per the germline V gene, CDR1 is SNHLY and CDR2 is FYNNEI. The CDR3 protein is CASSERQGNYGYTF. Written as DNA, the CDR3 is TGTGCCAGCAGTGAAAGGCAGGGGAACTATGGCTACACCTTC.

The genes are TRBV5-5 and TRBJ1-1; 7 bases agree with TRBD1. Germline V lookup: CDR1 SGHKS, CDR2 YYEKEE (reference sequence). V lost 4 bases, J lost 0 bases, and 6 bases stayed unmatched. The CDR3 has 15 amino acids. CDR3 DNA sequence: TGTGCCAGCAGCCACCGGGACAGCATGAACACTGAAGCTTTCTTT. It translates to CASSHRDSMNTEAFF.

V gene TRBV3-1 (or the pseudogene TRBV3-2) combines with J gene TRBJ1-4, with 8 bases matching TRBD1. J lost 8 bases, V lost 6 bases, and 5 bases had no gene match. This CDR3 spans 13 amino acids. Germline CDR1 reads LGHDT; CDR2 reads YNNKEL (reference sequence). CDR3 amino acids: CASSRTGWEKLFF. The CDR3 region has the DNA TGTGCCAGCAGTAGGACAGGGTGGGAAAAACTGTTTTTT.

The chain combines TRBV30 with TRBJ1-2, with 10 bases that match TRBD1. Trimming cost V 1 base and J 4 bases; bases outside gene matches: 6. CDR3 length: 15 amino acids. Germline CDR1 and CDR2: GTSNPN and SVGIG (reference sequence). In nucleotides, the CDR3 is TGTGCCTGGAGTGCCGGGACAGGGGATTTCTATGGCTACACCTTC. Translated: CAWSAGTGDFYGYTF.

CDR3 DNA: TGTGCCAGCAGTGAGGCAGAGAGCTCCTACGAGCAGTACTTC. Amino acids: CASSEAESSYEQYF. The rearrangement links TRBV2 to TRBJ2-7; D is undetermined. V shed 3 bases and J shed 0 bases, with 9 bases lying between them. The CDR3 runs to 14 residues. Per germline, CDR1 SNHLY and CDR2 FYNNEI.

V gene TRBV10-1 combines with J gene TRBJ2-1, with 12 bases identical to TRBD2. Germline CDR1 reads WNHNN; CDR2 reads SYGVQD (reference sequence). The ends lost 6 bases at V and 5 bases at J; junction bases unmatched: 14. This CDR3 has 18 residues. The CDR3 spells CASRRHLLAGGGNNEQFF. The CDR3 region has the DNA TGCGCCAGCAGGCGCCATTTACTAGCGGGGGGTGGGAACAATGAGCAGTTCTTC.

V and J are TRBV3-1 (or the pseudogene TRBV3-2) and TRBJ2-3, with 9 bases fitting TRBD2. This CDR3 spans 19 amino acids. Germline V gene data show CDR1 as LGHDT and CDR2 as YNNKEL (reference sequence). Germline trimming cut 4 bases from V and 4 bases from J; bases unmatched to any gene: 18. The CDR3, as DNA: TGTGCCAGCAGCCTCCGGGGGCGGGGGGGCCTGATAAGCGCAGATACGCAGTATTTT. Amino acids: CASSLRGRGGLISADTQYF.

The gene calls are TRBV20-1 and TRBJ2-1; 12 nucleotides align to TRBD2. The CDR3 spans 17 residues. CDR1 and CDR2 (germline): DFQATT, SNEGSKA (reference sequence). V lost 3 bases, J lost 5 bases, and 11 bases stayed unmatched. In nucleotides, the CDR3 is TGCAGTGCTAGTGCCCCCAGGACTAGCGGGGACGACAATGAGCAGTTCTTC. Translation: CSASAPRTSGDDNEQFF.

This sequence joins TRBV24-1 and TRBJ2-3; D is uncertain. The CDR3 is 15 amino acids. Germline V lookup: CDR1 KGHDR, CDR2 SFDVKD. V was pared by 5 bases and J by 1 base, with 12 bases between. Here the CDR3 reads CATSGSMPRTDTQYF. CDR3 sequence (DNA): TGTGCCACCAGTGGAAGCATGCCCCGCACAGATACGCAGTATTTT.

This chain connects TRBV15 to TRBJ2-3, with TRBD2 matching over 9 bases. The V segment lost 5 bases and the J segment 4 bases; nucleotides outside the gene matches: 10. CDR1 is LNHNV, CDR2 YYDKDF, per germline (reference sequence). The CDR3 consists of 16 residues. CDR3 loop: CATSQGGLASADTQYF. The CDR3 region has the DNA TGTGCCACCAGCCAAGGGGGACTAGCTTCAGCAGATACGCAGTATTTT.

CDR3 loop: CASSEFKGGQNTEAFF. In DNA, the CDR3 is TGTGCCAGCAGTGAATTCAAGGGGGGCCAAAACACTGAAGCTTTCTTT. V usage is TRBV2 and J usage is TRBJ1-1; D might be TRBD1 (6 bases). Germline CDR1 SNHLY, CDR2 FYNNEI. V was shortened by 2 bases and J by 2 bases, with 15 bases between the two germline ends. The CDR3 has 16 amino acids.

The V and J genes are TRBV5-1 and TRBJ2-1, with D unresolved. The V end was cut by 6 bases, the J end by 7 bases, with 11 bases between. Germline CDR1 reads SGHRS; CDR2 reads YFSETQ. This CDR3 contains 12 residues. The CDR3 coding sequence is TGCGCCAGCAAAGGGCCAGTGAATGAGCAGTTCTTC. Residues: CASKGPVNEQFF.

V and J are TRBV5-6 and TRBJ1-2; D unclear. The CDR3 consists of 11 residues. Germline V gives CDR1 SGHDT, CDR2 YYEEEE. Deletions cut 7 bases from V and 3 bases from J, with 7 bases between. The CDR3 sequence: CASGTDYGYTF. Written as DNA, the CDR3 is TGTGCCAGCGGTACAGACTATGGCTACACCTTC. Looking up the rest from reference TRBV5-6 and TRBJ1-2 gives the full variable domain: DAGVTQSPTHLIKTRGQQVTLRCSPKSGHDTVSWYQQALGQGPQFIFQYYEEEERQRGNFPDRFSGHQFPNYSSELNVNALLLGDSALYLCASGTDYGYTFGSGTRLTVV.

This rearrangement joins TRBV18 to TRBJ2-7, with no clear D. The V gene lost 1 base and the J gene lost 5 bases, with 9 bases spanning the gap. The CDR3 contains 13 residues. The germline V gene encodes CDR1 KGHSH and CDR2 LQKENI. In DNA, the CDR3 is TGTGCCAGCTCACCACGACAATCGCACGAGCAGTACTTC. Its protein product is CASSPRQSHEQYF.

The V call is TRBV11-2, the J call TRBJ2-3; D may be TRBD2 (5 bases). The CDR3 covers 13 residues. The ends were cut back, 0 bases at V and 8 bases at J, with 9 bases in the middle. Germline CDR1 is SGHAT and CDR2 is FQNNGV. CDR3 protein: CASSLDSSGTQYF. CDR3 nucleotide sequence: TGTGCCAGCAGCTTAGATAGCAGCGGTACGCAGTATTTT.

The chain recombines TRBV5-1 with TRBJ1-2; maybe TRBD1 (6 bases). Trimming removed 4 bases from V and 6 bases from J, with 16 bases in between. This CDR3 has 14 amino acids. Looked up from germline, CDR1 is SGHRS and CDR2 is YFSETQ. The DNA of the CDR3 is TGCGCCAGCAGCCGGTCCTTACAGGGCGATGGCTACACCTTC. It yields the protein CASSRSLQGDGYTF.

The rearrangement links TRBV3-1 (or the pseudogene TRBV3-2) to TRBJ2-4; D is uncertain. The CDR3 extends over 15 amino acids. Germline values: CDR1 LGHDT, CDR2 YNNKEL (reference sequence). V gave up 1 base and J gave up 1 base, with 8 bases separating them. The CDR3 sequence is CASSQGDAAKNIQYF. CDR3 nucleotide sequence: TGTGCCAGCAGCCAAGGGGATGCGGCCAAAAACATTCAGTACTTC.

The genes are TRBV24-1 and TRBJ2-3, with D unresolved. Germline V gene data show CDR1 as KGHDR and CDR2 as SFDVKD. The V end was cut by 4 bases, the J end by 3 bases, with 10 bases between. This CDR3 contains 14 residues. CDR3 bases: TGTGCCACCAGTGACCAGAGTGGGACAGATACGCAGTATTTT. Translation: CATSDQSGTDTQYF.

CDR3 in amino acids: CASSTWDVVREQYF. CDR3 nucleotide sequence: TGTGCCAGTAGTACGTGGGACGTCGTCCGCGAGCAGTACTTC. The chain couples TRBV19 to TRBJ2-7; tentatively, D is TRBD1 or TRBD2 (5 bases each). Looked up from germline, CDR1 is LNHDA and CDR2 is SQIVND (reference sequence). V was pared by 4 bases and J by 6 bases, with 16 bases between. This CDR3 comprises 14 residues.

This clone is a singleton in its sample. This chain connects TRBV7-9 to TRBJ2-1; TRBD2 agrees at 7 bases. The V gene's germline CDR1 is SEHNR and CDR2 FQNEAQ (reference sequence). CDR3 length: 16 residues. V was clipped by 5 bases and J by 0 bases; unmatched bases: 7. The CDR3 region is CASSVGSSGSYNEQFF. The CDR3 DNA reads TGTGCCAGCAGCGTCGGCTCTAGCGGCTCCTACAATGAGCAGTTCTTC.

Only a few counts were recorded for this clone. The rearrangement links TRBV9 to TRBJ1-4; tentatively, D is TRBD1 (5 bases). Germline CDR1 is SGDLS and CDR2 is YYNGEE. V was cut by 5 bases and J by 8 bases, with 19 bases left in between. The CDR3 consists of 15 residues. The CDR3, as DNA: TGTGCCAGCAGTACAATGGGGGGGATTCGAGAAAAACTGTTTTTT. Amino acid sequence: CASSTMGGIREKLFF.

This chain links TRBV12-3 or TRBV12-4 with TRBJ1-4; D not resolved. The CDR3 loop spans 13 amino acids. Deletions cut 5 bases from V and 7 bases from J, with 11 bases between. In DNA, the CDR3 is TGTGCCAGCAGTACCTATGTCTTTGAAAAACTGTTTTTT. This translates into CASSTYVFEKLFF.

CDR3 sequence: CGVGRGQANEKLFF. The CDR3 bases are TGTGGGGTCGGCAGGGGGCAGGCTAATGAAAAACTGTTTTTT. This chain connects TRBV2 to TRBJ1-4, with 8 bases lining up with TRBD1. The germline gives CDR1 SNHLY, CDR2 FYNNEI. This CDR3 contains 14 residues.

The rearrangement links TRBV13 to TRBJ1-6; D is undetermined. The CDR3 sequence is 15 residues long. V shed 5 bases and J shed 6 bases, with 14 bases lying between them. Per germline, CDR1 PRHDT and CDR2 FYEKMQ (reference sequence). CDR3 in DNA: TGTGCCAGCAGCCATTCGGGCACCTCTAATTCACCCCTCCACTTT. The encoded protein is CASSHSGTSNSPLHF.

V and J are TRBV15 and TRBJ1-3; D remains unclear. V was cut by 1 base and J by 3 bases, with 4 bases left in between. The CDR3 consists of 13 residues. The V gene's germline CDR1 is LNHNV and CDR2 YYDKDF (reference sequence). The CDR3 DNA reads TGTGCCACCAGCAGAGGGGATGGAAACACCATATATTTT. It is translated as CATSRGDGNTIYF.

This clone was observed a single time. The V and J genes are TRBV19 and TRBJ1-5; D may be TRBD1 (6 bases). This CDR3 spans 15 amino acids. Per germline, CDR1 LNHDA and CDR2 SQIVND (reference sequence). With 7 bases removed from V and 4 bases from J, the gap between germline ends came to 17 bases. CDR3 protein: CASTALGGGNQPQHF. The CDR3 nucleotides read TGTGCCAGTACAGCCCTCGGAGGGGGGAATCAGCCCCAGCATTTT. The full variable domain, with the rest looked up from reference TRBV19 and TRBJ1-5, is DGGITQSPKYLFRKEGQNVTLSCEQNLNHDAMYWYRQDPGQGLRLIYYSQIVNDFQKGDIAEGYSVSREKKESFPLTVTSAQKNPTAFYLCASTALGGGNQPQHFGDGTRLSIL.

The chain links TRBV2 to TRBJ2-1, with 7 bases that match TRBD1. V dropped 6 bases and J dropped 3; count of bases not matched to a gene: 8. Per the germline V gene, CDR1 is SNHLY and CDR2 is FYNNEI. The length of the CDR3 is 15 residues. The CDR3 coding sequence is TGTGCCAGCAGCGTAGGGGACAGAATCTACAATGAGCAGTTCTTC. Residues: CASSVGDRIYNEQFF.

The chain employs TRBV7-2 and TRBJ2-5; 12 bases are shared with TRBD2. CDR1 is SGHTA and CDR2 is FQGNSA in the germline V gene. V was clipped by 1 base and J by 5 bases; unmatched bases: 14. The CDR3 covers 19 residues. CDR3 in DNA: TGTGCCAGCAGCTTAGATCCTTCGCTAGCGGGGGGGCTGAGGGAGACCCAGTACTTC. It codes for CASSLDPSLAGGLRETQYF.

This sequence joins TRBV9 and TRBJ2-3; no clear D gene. Germline loops: CDR1 SGDLS, CDR2 YYNGEE. This CDR3 has 15 residues. Trimming stripped 0 bases from V and 2 bases from J, with 10 bases between. The CDR3 here is CASSVANLNTDTQYF. Here the CDR3 DNA reads TGTGCCAGCAGCGTAGCGAACTTAAACACAGATACGCAGTATTTT.